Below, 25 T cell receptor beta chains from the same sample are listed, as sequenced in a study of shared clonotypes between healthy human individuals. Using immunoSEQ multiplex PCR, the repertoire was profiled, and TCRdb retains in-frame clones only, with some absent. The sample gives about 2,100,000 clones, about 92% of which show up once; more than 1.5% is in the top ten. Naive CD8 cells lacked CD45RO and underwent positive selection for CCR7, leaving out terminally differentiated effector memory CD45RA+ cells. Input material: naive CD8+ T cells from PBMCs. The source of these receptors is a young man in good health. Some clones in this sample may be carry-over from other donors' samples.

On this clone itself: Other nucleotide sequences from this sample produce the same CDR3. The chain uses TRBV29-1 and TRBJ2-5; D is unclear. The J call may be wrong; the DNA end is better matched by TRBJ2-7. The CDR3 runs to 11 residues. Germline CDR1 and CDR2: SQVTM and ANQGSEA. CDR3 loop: CSVVTSYEQYF. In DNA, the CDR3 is TGCAGCGTTGTGACGTCCTACGAGCAGTACTTC.

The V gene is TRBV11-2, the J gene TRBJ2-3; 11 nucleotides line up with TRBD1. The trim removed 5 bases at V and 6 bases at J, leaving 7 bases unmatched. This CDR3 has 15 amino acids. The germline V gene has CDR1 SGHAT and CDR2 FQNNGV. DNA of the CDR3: TGTGCCAGCAGCCCGAGGACAGGGGGCGTCGATACGCAGTATTTT. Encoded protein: CASSPRTGGVDTQYF. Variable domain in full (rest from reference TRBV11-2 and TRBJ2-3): EAGVAQSPRYKIIEKRQSVAFWCNPISGHATLYWYQQILGQGPKLLIQFQNNGVVDDSQLPKDRFSAERLKGVDSTLKIQPAKLEDSAVYLCASSPRTGGVDTQYFGPGTRLTVL.

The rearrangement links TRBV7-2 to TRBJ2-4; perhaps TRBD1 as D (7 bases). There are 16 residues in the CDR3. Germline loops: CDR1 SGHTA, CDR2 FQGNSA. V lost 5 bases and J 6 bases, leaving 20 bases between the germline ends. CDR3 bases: TGTGCCAGCAGCCCCTCGCGAGGCAGGGGGGTAAACATTCAGTACTTC. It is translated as CASSPSRGRGVNIQYF.

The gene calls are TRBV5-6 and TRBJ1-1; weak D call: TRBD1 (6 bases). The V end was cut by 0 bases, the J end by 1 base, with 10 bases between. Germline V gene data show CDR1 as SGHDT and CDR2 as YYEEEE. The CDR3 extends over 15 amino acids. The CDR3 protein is CASSLAPRGNTEAFF. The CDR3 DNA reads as TGTGCCAGCAGCTTGGCCCCCAGGGGGAACACTGAAGCTTTCTTT.

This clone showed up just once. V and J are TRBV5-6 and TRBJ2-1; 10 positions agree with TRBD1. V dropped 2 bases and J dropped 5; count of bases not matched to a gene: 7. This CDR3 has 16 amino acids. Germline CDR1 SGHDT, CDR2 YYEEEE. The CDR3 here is CASSLLTGGADNEQFF. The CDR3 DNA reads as TGTGCCAGCAGCTTACTGACAGGGGGCGCCGACAATGAGCAGTTCTTC.

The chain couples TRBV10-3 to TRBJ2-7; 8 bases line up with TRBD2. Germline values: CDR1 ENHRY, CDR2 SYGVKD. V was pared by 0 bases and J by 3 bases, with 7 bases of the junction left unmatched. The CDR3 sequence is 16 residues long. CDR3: CAISESKSGSLYEQYF. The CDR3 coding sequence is TGTGCCATCAGTGAGTCGAAAAGCGGGAGTCTCTACGAGCAGTACTTC.

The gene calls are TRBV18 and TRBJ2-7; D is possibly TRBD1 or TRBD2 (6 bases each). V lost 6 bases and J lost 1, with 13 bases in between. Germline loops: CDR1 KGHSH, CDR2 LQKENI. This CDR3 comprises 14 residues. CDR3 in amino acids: CASSLAGTSYEQYF. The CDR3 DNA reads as TGTGCCAGCTCCCTCGCGGGGACATCCTACGAGCAGTACTTC.

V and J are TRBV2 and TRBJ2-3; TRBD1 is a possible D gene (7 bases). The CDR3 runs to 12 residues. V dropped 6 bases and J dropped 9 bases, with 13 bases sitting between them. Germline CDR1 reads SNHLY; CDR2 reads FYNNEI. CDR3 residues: CASSPGGQTQYF. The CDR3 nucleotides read TGTGCCAGCAGCCCAGGGGGGCAAACGCAGTATTTT.

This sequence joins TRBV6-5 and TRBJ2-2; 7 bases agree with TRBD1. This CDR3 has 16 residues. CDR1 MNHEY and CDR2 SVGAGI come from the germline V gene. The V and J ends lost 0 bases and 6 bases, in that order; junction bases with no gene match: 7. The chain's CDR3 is CASSYSPRQGSGELFF. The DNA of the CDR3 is TGTGCCAGCAGTTACTCGCCGCGACAGGGCTCCGGGGAGCTGTTTTTT.

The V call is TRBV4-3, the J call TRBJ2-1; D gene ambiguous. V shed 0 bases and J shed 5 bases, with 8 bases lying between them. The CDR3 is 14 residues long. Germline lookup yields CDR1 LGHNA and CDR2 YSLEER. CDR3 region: CASSQEGKDNEQFF. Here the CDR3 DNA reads TGCGCCAGCAGCCAAGAGGGGAAGGACAATGAGCAGTTCTTC.

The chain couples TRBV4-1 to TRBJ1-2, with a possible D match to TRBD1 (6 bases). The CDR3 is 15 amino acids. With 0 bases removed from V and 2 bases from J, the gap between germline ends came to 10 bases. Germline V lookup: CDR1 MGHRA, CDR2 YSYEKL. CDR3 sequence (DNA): TGCGCCAGCAGCCAAGATTCGGGGGCCAACTATGGCTACACCTTC. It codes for CASSQDSGANYGYTF.

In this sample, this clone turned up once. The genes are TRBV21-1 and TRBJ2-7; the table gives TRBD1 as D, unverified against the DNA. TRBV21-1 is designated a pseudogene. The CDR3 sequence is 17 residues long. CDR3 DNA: TGTGCCAGCAGCAAAAAGGGTGGCAATGACAGAGCCTACGAGCAGTACTTC. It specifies CASSKKGGNDRAYEQYF.

The CDR3 sequence: CASSPRLGLAGGETDTQYF. The CDR3 DNA sequence: TGCGCCAGCAGCCCACGGTTGGGACTAGCGGGAGGTGAAACAGATACGCAGTATTTT. The chain is built from TRBV5-1 and TRBJ2-3, with 15 bases aligning to TRBD2. The CDR3 loop spans 19 amino acids. Per germline, CDR1 SGHRS and CDR2 YFSETQ. With 4 bases clipped from V and 3 bases from J, the junction kept 12 bases outside the gene matches.

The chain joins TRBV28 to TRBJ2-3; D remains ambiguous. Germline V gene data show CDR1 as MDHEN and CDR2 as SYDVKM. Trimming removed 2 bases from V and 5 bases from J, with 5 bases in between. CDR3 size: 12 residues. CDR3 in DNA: TGTGCCAGCAGTTTAGATGGAGATACGCAGTATTTT. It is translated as CASSLDGDTQYF.

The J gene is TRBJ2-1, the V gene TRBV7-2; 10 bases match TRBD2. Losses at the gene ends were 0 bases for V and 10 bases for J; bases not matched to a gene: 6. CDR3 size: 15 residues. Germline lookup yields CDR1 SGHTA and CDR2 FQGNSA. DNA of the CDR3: TGTGCCAGCAGCTTAGCTAGCGGGAGGCCGGGGGAGCAGTTCTTC. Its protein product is CASSLASGRPGEQFF.

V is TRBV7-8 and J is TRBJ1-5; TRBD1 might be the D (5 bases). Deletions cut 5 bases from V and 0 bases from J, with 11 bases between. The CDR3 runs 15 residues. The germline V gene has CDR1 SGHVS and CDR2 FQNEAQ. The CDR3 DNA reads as TGTGCCAGCAGCCCGGGGCGGTATAGCAATCAGCCCCAGCATTTT. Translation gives CASSPGRYSNQPQHF.

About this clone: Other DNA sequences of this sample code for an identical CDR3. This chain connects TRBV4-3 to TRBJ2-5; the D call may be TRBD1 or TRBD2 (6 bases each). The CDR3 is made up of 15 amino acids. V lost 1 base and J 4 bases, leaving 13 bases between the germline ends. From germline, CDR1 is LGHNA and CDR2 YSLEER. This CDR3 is CASSQVRGRVETQYF. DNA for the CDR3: TGCGCCAGCAGCCAAGTTCGGGGGCGGGTAGAGACCCAGTACTTC.

The DNA for the CDR3 is TGTGCCAGCAGTTTAGAACTAGCGGGAGAGACCCAGTACTTC. Amino acids: CASSLELAGETQYF. V and J are TRBV28 and TRBJ2-5, with 9 bases matching TRBD2. Germline V gene sequence: CDR1 MDHEN, CDR2 SYDVKM. There are 14 residues in the CDR3. J was trimmed by 4 bases and V by 2 bases; bases with no gene match: 2.

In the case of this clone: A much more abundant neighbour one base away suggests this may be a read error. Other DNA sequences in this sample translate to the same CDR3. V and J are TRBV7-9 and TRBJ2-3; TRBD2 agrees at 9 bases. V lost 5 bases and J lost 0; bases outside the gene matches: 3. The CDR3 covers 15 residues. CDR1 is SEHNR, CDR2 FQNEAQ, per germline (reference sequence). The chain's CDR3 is CASSLTSGSTDTQYF. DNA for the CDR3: TGTGCCAGCAGCCTCACTAGCGGGAGCACAGATACGCAGTATTTT. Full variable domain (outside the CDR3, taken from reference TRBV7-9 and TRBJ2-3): DTGVSQNPRHKITKRGQNVTFRCDPISEHNRLYWYRQTLGQGPEFLTYFQNEAQLEKSRLLSDRFSAERPKGSFSTLEIQRTEQGDSAMYLCASSLTSGSTDTQYFGPGTRLTVL.

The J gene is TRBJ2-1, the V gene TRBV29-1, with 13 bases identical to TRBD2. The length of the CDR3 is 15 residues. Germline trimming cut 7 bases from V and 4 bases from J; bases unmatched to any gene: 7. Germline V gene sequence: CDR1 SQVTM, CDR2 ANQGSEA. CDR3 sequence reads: CSAKRTSGSYNEQFF. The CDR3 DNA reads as TGCAGCGCCAAAAGGACTAGCGGGAGTTACAATGAGCAGTTCTTC.

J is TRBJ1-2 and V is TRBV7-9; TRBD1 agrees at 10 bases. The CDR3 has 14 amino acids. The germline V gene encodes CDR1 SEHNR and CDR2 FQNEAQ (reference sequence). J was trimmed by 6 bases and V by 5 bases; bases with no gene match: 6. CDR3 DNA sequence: TGTGCCAGCAGCCTGGGGACAGGGGTCGATGGCTACACCTTC. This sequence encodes CASSLGTGVDGYTF. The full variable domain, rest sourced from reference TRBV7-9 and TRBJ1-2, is DTGVSQNPRHKITKRGQNVTFRCDPISEHNRLYWYRQTLGQGPEFLTYFQNEAQLEKSRLLSDRFSAERPKGSFSTLEIQRTEQGDSAMYLCASSLGTGVDGYTFGSGTRLTVV.

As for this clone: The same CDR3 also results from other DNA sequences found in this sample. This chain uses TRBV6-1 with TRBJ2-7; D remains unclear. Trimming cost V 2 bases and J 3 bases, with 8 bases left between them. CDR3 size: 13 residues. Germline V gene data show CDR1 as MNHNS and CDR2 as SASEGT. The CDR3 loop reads CASSERLIYEQYF. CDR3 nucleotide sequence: TGTGCCAGCAGTGAAAGATTGATCTACGAGCAGTACTTC.

The CDR3 nucleotides are TGTGCCAGCAGCCAACGGTGGAGGGGGGAAGGCTACGAGCAGTACTTC. Translation gives CASSQRWRGEGYEQYF. This sequence joins TRBV14 and TRBJ2-7; possibly TRBD1 or TRBD2 for D (6 bases each). The CDR3 is 16 amino acids. The germline V gene encodes CDR1 SGHDN and CDR2 FVKESK. The V end lost 2 bases, the J end lost 3 bases, and 17 bases lay between the germline ends.

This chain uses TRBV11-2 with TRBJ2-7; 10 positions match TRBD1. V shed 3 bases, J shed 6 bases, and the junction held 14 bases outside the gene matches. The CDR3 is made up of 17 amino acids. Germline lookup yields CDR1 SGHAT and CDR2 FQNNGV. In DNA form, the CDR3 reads TGTGCCAGCAGCTTCTTTCCGGGACAGGGGTCGTTGGGCGAGCAGTACTTC. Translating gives CASSFFPGQGSLGEQYF.

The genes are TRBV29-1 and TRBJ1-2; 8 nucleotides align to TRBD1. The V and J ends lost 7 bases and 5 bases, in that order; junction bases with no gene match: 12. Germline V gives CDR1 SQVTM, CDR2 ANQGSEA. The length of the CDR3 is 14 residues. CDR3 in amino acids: CSAGGLGQAYGYTF. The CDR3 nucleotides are TGCAGCGCCGGAGGATTGGGACAGGCTTATGGCTACACCTTC.